This T cell receptor (beta chain) was identified in a study of Graves' ophthalmopathy and Graves' hyperthyroidism. Study results and limitations: Prediction of ophthalmopathy progression reached roughly 70% sensitivity and around 75% specificity. Blood was where most expanded thyroid clonotypes above 0.001 frequency also turned up.

As to this clonotype: No antigen is known for it. A much bigger clone sits one base away, suggesting this may be a read error.

The CDR3 contains 14 residues. Germline-derived CDR1 and CDR2 are DFQATT and SNEGSKA (reference sequence). Lactation, pregnancy, uncontrolled infections and other autoimmune diseases were all grounds for excluding patients. A diagnosis was made from clinical symptoms together with serum thyroxine, TRAb, thyroid ultrasound and orbital computed tomography. CDR3 regions of TCR beta were amplified from RNA transcripts. Second-round multiplex PCR followed a first-round RT-PCR using HTBI primers. TCRdb used MiXCR to reprocess the multiplex PCR reads, holding one entry per CDR3 protein. The sample contains about 1.2 million distinct CDR3 sequences, 35% to 40% of which appear only once.

Sequencing used peripheral blood or thyroid tissue (not recorded which). The sequence came from an adult man with Graves' hyperthyroidism. V usage is TRBV20-1 and J usage is TRBJ1-5; D not certain. The CDR3 sequence: CGAAQLNSNQPQHF. The CDR3, as DNA: TGCGGTGCTGCACAGCTTAATAGCAATCAGCCCCAGCATTTT.